This entry describes one T cell receptor (beta chain). These data originate in a study of blood T cell repertoires in COVID-19. Study background: Sites in the United States, Italy and Spain provided acute and convalescent COVID-19 samples.

Under the authors' procedure: Counts of nucleated cells, estimated from reference gene primer amplification, were obtained. The protocol was immunoSEQ multiplex PCR, while the TCRdb copy is restricted to in-frame clones and leaves out a portion. That table supplies the V and J calls and clone size; D and trimming were determined from the DNA. Counted here are over 250,000 clones, 89% occurring once; the ten biggest clones make up 2% to 2.5%. What was sequenced was peripheral blood. This clonotype originated in a man over 45 with acute or convalescent COVID-19.

The CDR3 sequence is CATFWTGNYGYTF. DNA for the CDR3: TGTGCCACCTTCTGGACGGGAAACTATGGCTACACCTTC. The chain combines TRBV19 with TRBJ1-2; D not resolved. CDR1 is LNHDA and CDR2 is SQIVND in the germline V gene (reference sequence). The CDR3 has 13 amino acids. Trimming left V 10 bases short and J 2 bases short, with 14 bases between.